This T cell receptor beta chain derives from a study of cytomegalovirus exposure and HLA in healthy donors. The primer mix had 60 Vbeta and 13 Jbeta primers. Here immunoSEQ multiplex PCR was the method, and the copy in TCRdb shows in-frame clones only, minus some. The table has around 68,000 clones, approximately 68% seen once. There are 16 residues in the CDR3. CDR1 SNHLY and CDR2 FYNNEI come from the germline V gene. The trim removed 3 bases at V and 3 bases at J, leaving 6 bases unmatched. This clone appeared once. The receptor's source is a woman in her 30s in good health and CMV-seronegative. Sequenced: PBMCs. The chain is built from TRBV2 and TRBJ2-5; 11 bases are shared with TRBD2. CDR3 in amino acids: CASSDGYSGGEETQYF. In DNA, the CDR3 is TGTGCCAGCAGTGACGGTTATAGCGGGGGGGAAGAGACCCAGTACTTC.